This is a list of T cell receptor beta chains from one sample in a study of identical twins. TCRdb re-called the 5' RACE reads with MiXCR, one entry per CDR3 protein. Here the sample spans about 240,000 distinct CDR3 sequences, 10% to 13% being singletons. The sequenced material came from memory T cells sorted from blood. The receptors were sampled from a man in his fifties or sixties in good health. CDR3s include the opening cysteine and the closing phenylalanine or tryptophan. The D gene is left open where the match is weak. Clone size is stated in some rows and not others, as once, few, many or a class when expanded.

J gene: TRBJ2-7
D gene: .
clone size: many
V gene: TRBV5-1
CDR3 DNA: TGCGCCAGCAGACTCGGGGGAACCGCGGGGGAGCAGTACTTC
CDR3 protein: CASRLGGTAGEQYF

J gene: TRBJ2-1
D gene: TRBD2
clone size: few
V gene: TRBV27
CDR3 DNA: TGTGCCAGCAGTGCTATAGCGGGAATCTACAATGAGCAGTTCTTC
CDR3 protein: CASSAIAGIYNEQFF

J gene: TRBJ2-7
D gene: TRBD2
clone size: .
V gene: TRBV20-1
CDR3 DNA: TGCAGTGCCGTAGATGTAGCGGGACAAAGTACCTACGAGCAGTACTTC
CDR3 protein: CSAVDVAGQSTYEQYF

J gene: TRBJ2-5
D gene: TRBD2
clone size: .
V gene: TRBV29-1
CDR3 DNA: TGCAGCGTTGGAGGGACTAGCGGGAGTGGAGAGACCCAGTACTTC
CDR3 protein: CSVGGTSGSGETQYF

J gene: TRBJ2-2
D gene: TRBD2
clone size: many
V gene: TRBV29-1
CDR3 DNA: TGCAGCGGAAAACTAGCGGGGGTTGACACCGGGGAGCTGTTTTTT
CDR3 protein: CSGKLAGVDTGELFF

J gene: TRBJ2-2
D gene: .
clone size: many
V gene: TRBV27
CDR3 DNA: TGTGCCAGCAGTTTGAGTCTATCGAACACCGGGGAGCTGTTTTTT
CDR3 protein: CASSLSLSNTGELFF

J gene: TRBJ2-1
D gene: TRBD2
clone size: many
V gene: TRBV15
CDR3 DNA: TGTGCCACCAGCAGAGAACTAGCGGGGAGAGGCTACAATGAGCAGTTCTTC
CDR3 protein: CATSRELAGRGYNEQFF

J gene: TRBJ2-5
D gene: .
clone size: .
V gene: TRBV28
CDR3 DNA: TGTGCCAGCAGTTTACCCCAGGGGACCCAAGAGACCCAGTACTTC
CDR3 protein: CASSLPQGTQETQYF

J gene: TRBJ2-1
D gene: TRBD2
clone size: many
V gene: TRBV7-8
CDR3 DNA: TGTGCCAGCAGCTTAGCGGCTAGCGGGAGGGACCATGAGCAGTTCTTC
CDR3 protein: CASSLAASGRDHEQFF

J gene: TRBJ2-2
D gene: .
clone size: few
V gene: TRBV3-1
CDR3 DNA: TGTGCCAGCAGCCAACCCTCGGGGCCGAACACCGGGGAGCTGTTTTTT
CDR3 protein: CASSQPSGPNTGELFF

J gene: TRBJ1-1
D gene: TRBD1
clone size: .
V gene: TRBV6-1
CDR3 DNA: TGTGCCAGCAATCGGGGACAGCTGAACACTGAAGCTTTCTTT
CDR3 protein: CASNRGQLNTEAFF

J gene: TRBJ2-7
D gene: .
clone size: .
V gene: TRBV6-1
CDR3 DNA: TGTGCCAGCAGTGACCCTCCCTGGGACTACGAGCAGTACTTC
CDR3 protein: CASSDPPWDYEQYF

J gene: TRBJ2-1
D gene: .
clone size: few
V gene: TRBV7-2
CDR3 DNA: TGTGCCAGCAGCTGGGTAAGTTCAGCCCATGAGCAGTTCTTC
CDR3 protein: CASSWVSSAHEQFF

J gene: TRBJ1-1
D gene: .
clone size: many
V gene: TRBV14
CDR3 DNA: TGTGCCAGCAGCCAAGACTGGAATGAAGCTTTCTTT
CDR3 protein: CASSQDWNEAFF

J gene: TRBJ2-2
D gene: .
clone size: .
V gene: TRBV30
CDR3 DNA: TGTGCCTGGGTTCACGGGGGGCTGGGCACCGGGGAGCTGTTTTTT
CDR3 protein: CAWVHGGLGTGELFF

J gene: TRBJ2-1
D gene: TRBD2
clone size: few
V gene: TRBV5-1
CDR3 DNA: TGCGCCAGCACTAGGACTAGCGGGGGCGAGCAGTTCTTC
CDR3 protein: CASTRTSGGEQFF

J gene: TRBJ2-5
D gene: TRBD1
clone size: .
V gene: TRBV9
CDR3 DNA: TGTGCCAGCAGCCGTTTGGGGACAGGGCTACAAGAGACCCAGTACTTC
CDR3 protein: CASSRLGTGLQETQYF

J gene: TRBJ1-6
D gene: .
clone size: .
V gene: TRBV7-2
CDR3 DNA: TGTGCCAGCAGCCGAATGGGAAGTTCACCCCTCCACTTT
CDR3 protein: CASSRMGSSPLHF

J gene: TRBJ2-1
D gene: .
clone size: many
V gene: TRBV20-1
CDR3 DNA: TGCAGTGCTTCCGGGCTTGAACAGTTCTTC
CDR3 protein: CSASGLEQFF

J gene: TRBJ1-5
D gene: .
clone size: many
V gene: TRBV20-1
CDR3 DNA: TGCAGTGCTCGTCGGACAGTGGAAGGTCAGCCCCAGCATTTT
CDR3 protein: CSARRTVEGQPQHF

J gene: TRBJ2-5
D gene: .
clone size: many
V gene: TRBV4-2
CDR3 DNA: TGTGCCAGCAGCCAAGTTGGAGTGGGGGGCCAAGAGACCCAGTACTTC
CDR3 protein: CASSQVGVGGQETQYF

J gene: TRBJ2-3
D gene: .
clone size: .
V gene: TRBV5-1
CDR3 DNA: TGCGCCAGCAGCATAGGGTCAGATACGCAGTATTTT
CDR3 protein: CASSIGSDTQYF

J gene: TRBJ2-1
D gene: .
clone size: many
V gene: TRBV5-8
CDR3 DNA: TGTGCCAGCAGCTTGCTTCACCATGAGCAGTTCTTC
CDR3 protein: CASSLLHHEQFF

J gene: TRBJ2-4
D gene: TRBD2
clone size: once
V gene: TRBV7-2
CDR3 DNA: TGTGCCAGCGGAAGCGGGGGGGCCAAAAACATTCAGTACTTC
CDR3 protein: CASGSGGAKNIQYF

J gene: TRBJ2-2
D gene: TRBD1
clone size: .
V gene: TRBV6-1
CDR3 DNA: TGTGCCAGTCGGACAGGGGGATACACCGGGGAGCTGTTTTTT
CDR3 protein: CASRTGGYTGELFF

J gene: TRBJ2-3
D gene: .
clone size: many
V gene: TRBV4-3
CDR3 DNA: TGCGCCAGCAGCCAACTGGGGGGATTCACAGATACGCAGTATTTT
CDR3 protein: CASSQLGGFTDTQYF

J gene: TRBJ1-5
D gene: .
clone size: many
V gene: TRBV4-2
CDR3 DNA: TGTGCCAGCAGCCAAGATAGAGGATTTAGCAATCAGCCCCAGCATTTT
CDR3 protein: CASSQDRGFSNQPQHF

J gene: TRBJ2-5
D gene: .
clone size: .
V gene: TRBV24-1
CDR3 DNA: TGTGCCACCAGTCTAATCGGACTACGGCGGGAGACCCAGTACTTC
CDR3 protein: CATSLIGLRRETQYF

J gene: TRBJ2-1
D gene: .
clone size: medium-sized
V gene: TRBV14
CDR3 DNA: TGTGCCAGCAGCCGATATAATGAGCAGTTCTTC
CDR3 protein: CASSRYNEQFF

J gene: TRBJ1-1
D gene: TRBD1
clone size: many
V gene: TRBV4-1
CDR3 DNA: TGCGCCAGCAGCCAAACCAGCGTCCCGGGACAGGCTGAAGCTTTCTTT
CDR3 protein: CASSQTSVPGQAEAFF

J gene: TRBJ1-1
D gene: .
clone size: many
V gene: TRBV3-1
CDR3 DNA: TGTGCCAGCGGGCGGGGGGACACTGAAGCTTTCTTT
CDR3 protein: CASGRGDTEAFF

J gene: TRBJ1-1
D gene: .
clone size: few
V gene: TRBV7-2
CDR3 DNA: TGTGCCAGCAGCTTAGCCGAAGGGGTCATGAACACTGAAGCTTTCTTT
CDR3 protein: CASSLAEGVMNTEAFF

J gene: TRBJ2-7
D gene: TRBD2
clone size: many
V gene: TRBV6-2/TRBV6-3
CDR3 DNA: TGTGCCAGCAGTTACGTGTCGGGGGGCTACGAGCAGTACTTC
CDR3 protein: CASSYVSGGYEQYF

J gene: TRBJ2-7
D gene: TRBD2
clone size: .
V gene: TRBV28
CDR3 DNA: TGTGCCAGCAGTTTCGGACTAGCGGGCTACGAGCAGTACTTC
CDR3 protein: CASSFGLAGYEQYF

J gene: TRBJ2-7
D gene: TRBD2
clone size: many
V gene: TRBV10-3
CDR3 DNA: TGTGCCATATCTAGCGGGTACACCTACGAGCAGTACTTC
CDR3 protein: CAISSGYTYEQYF

J gene: TRBJ1-6
D gene: .
clone size: few
V gene: TRBV5-1
CDR3 DNA: TGCGCCAGCGGGGAACACGGAGGTTCACCCCTCCACTTT
CDR3 protein: CASGEHGGSPLHF

J gene: TRBJ2-6
D gene: .
clone size: .
V gene: TRBV7-2
CDR3 DNA: TGTGCCAGCAGCCCTTACGGGGCCAACGTCCTGACTTTC
CDR3 protein: CASSPYGANVLTF

J gene: TRBJ2-2
D gene: TRBD1
clone size: many
V gene: TRBV5-1
CDR3 DNA: TGCGCCAGCAGCTCGGGACAGCTGGACACCGGGGAGCTGTTTTTT
CDR3 protein: CASSSGQLDTGELFF

J gene: TRBJ2-7
D gene: TRBD1
clone size: few
V gene: TRBV15
CDR3 DNA: TGTGCCACCACCCGACAGGGAGTTAGCGAGCAGTACTTC
CDR3 protein: CATTRQGVSEQYF

J gene: TRBJ2-5
D gene: .
clone size: few
V gene: TRBV5-1
CDR3 DNA: TGCGCCAGCAGCTTGGCCTTGGAGTACCAAGAGACCCAGTACTTC
CDR3 protein: CASSLALEYQETQYF

J gene: TRBJ2-3
D gene: .
clone size: few
V gene: TRBV7-2
CDR3 DNA: TGTGCCAGCAGCTTAAGGGGCCTAGATACGCAGTATTTT
CDR3 protein: CASSLRGLDTQYF

J gene: TRBJ1-2
D gene: .
clone size: many
V gene: TRBV11-2
CDR3 DNA: TGTGCCAGCAGCTTAGGGATCTATGGCTACACCTTC
CDR3 protein: CASSLGIYGYTF

J gene: TRBJ2-2
D gene: .
clone size: few
V gene: TRBV7-2
CDR3 DNA: TGTGCCAGCAGCCCTCAGACCACGAACACCGGGGAGCTGTTTTTT
CDR3 protein: CASSPQTTNTGELFF

J gene: TRBJ2-3
D gene: TRBD2
clone size: few
V gene: TRBV4-2
CDR3 DNA: TGTGCCAGCAGCCAAGATACGGGGGGGCTAGATACGCAGTATTTT
CDR3 protein: CASSQDTGGLDTQYF

J gene: TRBJ2-6
D gene: .
clone size: few
V gene: TRBV19
CDR3 DNA: TGTGCCAGTAGCTCCCCTGGGGCCAACGTCCTGACTTTC
CDR3 protein: CASSSPGANVLTF

J gene: TRBJ1-1
D gene: .
clone size: few
V gene: TRBV6-2/TRBV6-3
CDR3 DNA: TGTGCCAGCAGGATAAATGCGGTGAACACTGAAGCTTTCTTT
CDR3 protein: CASRINAVNTEAFF

J gene: TRBJ2-1
D gene: .
clone size: once
V gene: TRBV11-2
CDR3 DNA: TGTGCCCGCAGCTTAGGAGAGACCCAGTTCTTC
CDR3 protein: CARSLGETQFF

J gene: TRBJ2-1
D gene: TRBD2
clone size: many
V gene: TRBV12-3/TRBV12-4
CDR3 DNA: TGTGCCAGCAGTGGATATCGGACTAGCAATGAGCAGTTCTTC
CDR3 protein: CASSGYRTSNEQFF

J gene: TRBJ1-1
D gene: .
clone size: many
V gene: TRBV6-2/TRBV6-3
CDR3 DNA: TGTGCCAGCAGTTACCAGAGAGGGGCGAGGACTGAAGCTTTCTTT
CDR3 protein: CASSYQRGARTEAFF